What follows are 8 T cell receptor beta chains derived from one specimen sequenced in a study of blood T cells in healthy people across ages. A J-beta primer mix and a sample-barcoded 5' primer were used in a second PCR of roughly 7 to 12 cycles. TCRdb redid the calling of the 5' RACE reads with MiXCR, one entry per CDR3 protein. The table includes about 1.4 million distinct CDR3 sequences, roughly 59% detected once. The sequenced material came from blood. These receptors all stem from a man younger than 35 in good health.

This clonotype appeared a few times. This chain's CDR3 is CATRTGNTEAFF. CDR3 coding DNA: TGTGCCACCCGGACAGGGAACACTGAAGCTTTCTTT. The rearrangement uses TRBV15 and TRBJ1-1, with 7 positions matching TRBD1. Unmatched junction bases numbered 1, after V lost 8 bases and J lost 1 base. The CDR3 contains 12 residues. Germline-derived CDR1 and CDR2 are LNHNV and YYDKDF (reference sequence).

The chain carries TRBV4-3 and TRBJ2-7; either TRBD1 or TRBD2 may fit D (6 bases each). V shed 0 bases and J shed 5 bases, with 26 bases lying between them. The CDR3 has 19 residues. The germline V gene has CDR1 LGHNA and CDR2 YSLEER. In DNA form, the CDR3 reads TGCGCCAGCAGCCAAGATCCCCTCGGGGGCCCGAACAGGCGGCACGAGCAGTACTTC. It encodes CASSQDPLGGPNRRHEQYF.

The chain employs TRBV2 and TRBJ2-5; no firm D call. CDR3 length: 12 residues. Trimming removed 7 bases from V and 5 bases from J, with 11 bases in between. CDR1 is SNHLY and CDR2 is FYNNEI in the germline V gene. CDR3 amino acids: CASKTDGETQYF. The CDR3 nucleotides are TGTGCCAGCAAGACGGACGGGGAGACCCAGTACTTC.

The chain recombines TRBV6-6 with TRBJ2-6; a possible D gene is TRBD1 (6 bases). Germline V CDR1 and CDR2: MNHNY, SVGAGI (reference sequence). The germline V and J ends were trimmed by 10 bases and 0 bases, with 16 bases remaining between them. The length of the CDR3 is 16 residues. The CDR3 DNA sequence: TGTGCCATCTTGGGGACACACCACTCTGGGGCCAACGTCCTGACTTTC. It specifies CAILGTHHSGANVLTF.

This rearrangement joins TRBV29-1 to TRBJ2-1; perhaps TRBD2 as D (5 bases). The germline CDR1 and CDR2 sequences are SQVTM and ANQGSEA. The V gene lost 3 bases and the J gene lost 8 bases, with 11 bases spanning the gap. This CDR3 has 12 residues. The CDR3 reads CSVDLPGDEQFF. The CDR3 nucleotides are TGCAGCGTTGATCTTCCCGGGGATGAGCAGTTCTTC.

This chain links TRBV7-9 with TRBJ2-4; D unresolved. This CDR3 is built from 16 residues. Germline assignment: CDR1 SEHNR and CDR2 FQNEAQ (reference sequence). V dropped 1 base and J dropped 7 bases, with 17 bases sitting between them. This chain's CDR3 is CASSLGDGSQWNIQYF. The CDR3 region has the DNA TGTGCCAGCAGCTTAGGTGACGGTAGCCAGTGGAACATTCAGTACTTC.

This clonotype showed up just once. V gene TRBV20-1 combines with J gene TRBJ2-1, with TRBD2 identical over 10 bases. The CDR3 loop spans 17 amino acids. After removal of 3 bases from V and 2 bases from J, the junction contained 10 bases not matched to a gene. Germline lookup yields CDR1 DFQATT and CDR2 SNEGSKA (reference sequence). CDR3: CSASATAGGFTYNEQFF. The CDR3 DNA sequence: TGCAGTGCTAGTGCAACAGCGGGGGGGTTCACCTACAATGAGCAGTTCTTC.

This clonotype was observed a handful of times. The V call is TRBV29-1, the J call TRBJ1-1, with TRBD1 identical over 8 bases. CDR1 is SQVTM, CDR2 ANQGSEA, per germline. This CDR3 is built from 13 residues. V shed 6 bases and J 1 base; nucleotides not matched to a gene: 4. DNA of the CDR3: TGCAGCGTGAGAACAGGGGGGAACACTGAAGCTTTCTTT. Translation gives CSVRTGGNTEAFF.